This paragraph reports one TCR beta chain. The antigen remains unidentified. These data come from a study of PD-1 blockade in classical Hodgkin lymphoma. About the study: The nivolumab dose that patients received was 3 mg/kg, given intravenously every 2 weeks.

Trimming stripped 6 bases from V and 0 bases from J, with 14 bases between. Germline assignment: CDR1 LNHDA and CDR2 SQIVND (reference sequence). This CDR3 spans 15 amino acids. Assay: immunoSEQ multiplex PCR; the TCRdb copy retains only in-frame clones and omits some. The sample holds around 19,000 clones, about 80% seen once. The study, taken as a whole, reports: While CD8+ TCR diversity did not rise significantly by C4D1, CD4+ TCR diversity did. Similar baseline diversity was found in complete responders and newly diagnosed patients. Relapsed/refractory patients reportedly had the lowest baseline TCR diversity, below newly diagnosed patients, who were below healthy donors.

Regarding time point: cycle 4 day 1 (C4D1), after 5 to 7 weeks of nivolumab. Each of the patients experienced relapse following autologous stem cell transplantation, and their brentuximab vedotin exposure differed. From thawed PBMCs, magnetic negative selection was used to isolate the CD8+ T cells. The chain is built from TRBV19 and TRBJ1-1; a possible D gene is TRBD1 (5 bases). This receptor was identified in a human donor with classical Hodgkin lymphoma. Sequenced here: CD8+ T cells from blood, sampled before the fourth cycle of nivolumab. The chain's CDR3 is CASSPRGVLNTEAFF. The CDR3 DNA reads TGTGCCAGTAGCCCCCGGGGGGTCCTGAACACTGAAGCTTTCTTT.